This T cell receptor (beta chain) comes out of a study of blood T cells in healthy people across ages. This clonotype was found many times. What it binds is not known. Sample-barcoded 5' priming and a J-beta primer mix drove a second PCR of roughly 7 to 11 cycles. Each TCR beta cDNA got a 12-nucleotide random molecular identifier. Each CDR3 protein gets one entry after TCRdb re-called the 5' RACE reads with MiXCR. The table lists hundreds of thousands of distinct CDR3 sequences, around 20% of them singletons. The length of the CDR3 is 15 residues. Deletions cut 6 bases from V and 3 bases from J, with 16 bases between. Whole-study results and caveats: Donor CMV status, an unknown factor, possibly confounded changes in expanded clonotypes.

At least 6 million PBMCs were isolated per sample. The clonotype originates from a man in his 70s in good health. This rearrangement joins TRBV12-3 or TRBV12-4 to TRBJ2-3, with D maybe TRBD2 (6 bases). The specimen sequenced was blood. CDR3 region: CASRQGDSGTDTQYF. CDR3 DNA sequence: TGTGCCAGCAGACAAGGTGATAGCGGTACAGATACGCAGTATTTT.